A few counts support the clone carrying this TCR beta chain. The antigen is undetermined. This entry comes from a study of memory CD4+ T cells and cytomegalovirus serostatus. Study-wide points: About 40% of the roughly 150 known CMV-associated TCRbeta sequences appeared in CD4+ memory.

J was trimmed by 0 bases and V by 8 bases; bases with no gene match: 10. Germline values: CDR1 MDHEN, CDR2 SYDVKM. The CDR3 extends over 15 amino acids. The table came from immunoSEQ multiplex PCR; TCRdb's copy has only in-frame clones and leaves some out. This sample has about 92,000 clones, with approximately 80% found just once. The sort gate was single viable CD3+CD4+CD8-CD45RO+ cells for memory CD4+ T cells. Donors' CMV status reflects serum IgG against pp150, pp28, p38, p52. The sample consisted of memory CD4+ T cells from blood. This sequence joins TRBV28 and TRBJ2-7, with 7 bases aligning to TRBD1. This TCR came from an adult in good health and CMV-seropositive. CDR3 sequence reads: CASASSGTASYEQYF. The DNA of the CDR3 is TGTGCCAGCGCCTCTTCCGGGACAGCCTCCTACGAGCAGTACTTC.